The TCR beta chain described here comes from a study of blood T cell repertoires in COVID-19. In the study overall: Specimens from acute and convalescent COVID-19 originated in the United States, Italy and Spain. PBMCs, B-cell-depleted T cells, or T cells were the source of the cDNA or gDNA that made up the material.

Per the authors' pipeline: Researchers report that nucleated cell counts were estimated from reference gene primer amplification. This table comes from immunoSEQ multiplex PCR, and its TCRdb copy is limited to in-frame clones, with some not included. From that table come the V and J calls and clone size; the DNA was used to work out D and trimming. The sample holds about 220,000 clones, about four fifths seen once. This CDR3 spans 17 amino acids. Trimming took 6 bases from V and 5 from J; bases not matched to a gene: 7. The germline V gene encodes CDR1 LGHNT and CDR2 FRNRAP. The chain recombines TRBV12-5 with TRBJ2-1, with TRBD2 matching over 16 bases. The sequencing input was peripheral blood. The sequence was collected from an elderly woman with acute or convalescent COVID-19. The CDR3 DNA follows: TGTGCTAGTGGCCCGGGACTAGCGGGGGGGGTAGACAATGAGCAGTTCTTC. It encodes CASGPGLAGGVDNEQFF. Variable domain in full (rest from reference TRBV12-5 and TRBJ2-1): DARVTQTPRHKVTEMGQEVTMRCQPILGHNTVFWYRQTMMQGLELLAYFRNRAPLDDSGMPKDRFSAEMPDATLATLKIQPSEPRDSAVYFCASGPGLAGGVDNEQFFGPGTRLTVL.